These 14 T cell receptor beta chains share one sample of origin, sequenced in a study of OX40 agonist ivuxolimab in advanced cancers. The method behind the library was the immunoSEQ multiplex PCR assay. TCRdb limited this immuneACCESS table to in-frame rearrangements with V and J called. A share of clones is missing; checked studies link under half to unresolved V genes, and the rest is unexplained. This sample holds approximately 58,000 clones; 75% to 90% were observed only once. The ten largest clones represent 0.75% to 0.8% of the sample. This specimen was CD4+ or CD8+ T cells sorted from blood, taken in a trial of the OX40 agonist ivuxolimab. The receptors originated from an adult with an advanced solid tumor such as melanoma, head and neck, liver or kidney cancer.

CDR3 in DNA: TGTGCCAGCAGTCCGAACCCCTACGAGCAGTACTTC. It specifies CASSPNPYEQYF. V is TRBV28 and J is TRBJ2-7; D is uncertain. Per germline, CDR1 MDHEN and CDR2 SYDVKM. V was pared by 5 bases and J by 2 bases, with 7 bases between. The CDR3 totals 12 residues.

This clone has only one observation. The sample has other DNA sequences that encode this CDR3 too. V and J are TRBV18 and TRBJ2-7; D not resolved. Deletions cut 5 bases from V and 2 bases from J, with 4 bases between. The germline V gene encodes CDR1 KGHSH and CDR2 LQKENI. The CDR3 spans 11 residues. The CDR3 reads CASSSTYEQYF. Here the CDR3 DNA reads TGTGCCAGCTCATCCACCTACGAGCAGTACTTC.

This clone was counted a single time. The V and J genes are TRBV13 and TRBJ2-2; D is undetermined. The CDR3 spans 13 residues. Trimming took 6 bases from V and 6 from J, leaving 11 bases between them. Per germline, CDR1 PRHDT and CDR2 FYEKMQ (reference sequence). The CDR3 spells CASSLRLSGELFF. The CDR3 DNA reads as TGTGCCAGCAGTCTCCGTCTCTCCGGGGAGCTGTTTTTT.

The genes are TRBV6-1 and TRBJ1-1; D uncertain. V was pared by 2 bases and J by 1 base, with 5 bases between. The CDR3 length is 13 residues. In germline, CDR1 is MNHNS, CDR2 SASEGT. CDR3 sequence: CASSESRNTEAFF. The CDR3 coding sequence is TGTGCCAGCAGTGAATCAAGGAACACTGAAGCTTTCTTT.

This chain connects TRBV4-2 to TRBJ2-5; 8 bases match TRBD2. V gave up 1 base and J gave up 4 bases; unmatched junction bases: 17. Germline V gives CDR1 LGHNA, CDR2 YNFKEQ. CDR3 length equals 19 residues. The CDR3 nucleotides read TGTGCCAGCAGCCAAGGGACCAGAACTAGCGGCAGGGCCGCAGAGACCCAGTACTTC. Its protein is CASSQGTRTSGRAAETQYF.

This clone has more than one count but fewer than ten. The V call is TRBV2, the J call TRBJ2-3, with D possibly being TRBD1 or TRBD2 (6 bases each). The CDR3 consists of 15 residues. Germline V CDR1 and CDR2: SNHLY, FYNNEI. Trimming pared 2 bases from V and 5 bases from J, leaving 14 bases between. This chain's CDR3 is CASSERQGRKDTQYF. For the CDR3, the DNA is TGTGCCAGCAGTGAAAGGCAGGGGAGGAAAGATACGCAGTATTTT.

J is TRBJ1-2 and V is TRBV6-5; TRBD1 matches at 8 bases. After removal of 6 bases from V and 4 bases from J, the junction contained 4 bases not matched to a gene. The CDR3 covers 13 residues. The germline V gene encodes CDR1 MNHEY and CDR2 SVGAGI. In DNA form, the CDR3 reads TGTGCCAGCAGGGTGGGGACAGGCTATGGCTACACCTTC. As protein: CASRVGTGYGYTF.

This sequence joins TRBV6-6 and TRBJ1-6, with D unresolved. The CDR3 contains 12 residues. V was cut by 2 bases and J by 7 bases, with 3 bases left in between. CDR1 MNHNY and CDR2 SVGAGI come from the germline V gene (reference sequence). CDR3 loop: CASSYHNSPLHF. CDR3 DNA sequence: TGTGCCAGCAGTTACCACAATTCACCCCTCCACTTT.

The chain carries TRBV6-1 and TRBJ2-1, with TRBD1 as a possible D gene (5 bases). Trimming removed 3 bases at V and 1 base at J, with 10 bases between. The CDR3 consists of 15 residues. Per germline, CDR1 MNHNS and CDR2 SASEGT. DNA for the CDR3: TGTGCCAGCAGTGACAGGGCTGGATCCTACAATGAGCAGTTCTTC. As protein: CASSDRAGSYNEQFF.

Only one count was recorded for this clone. This sequence joins TRBV27 and TRBJ2-1; D is possibly TRBD1 (6 bases). The CDR3 contains 16 residues. V was clipped by 6 bases and J by 6 bases, with 21 bases between them. CDR1 is MNHEY and CDR2 is SMNVEV in the germline V gene (reference sequence). CDR3 DNA: TGTGCCAGCAGCAGACTGAGGGGGATAGAGGGCAATGAGCAGTTCTTC. Amino acids: CASSRLRGIEGNEQFF.

J is TRBJ2-3 and V is TRBV5-8; D ambiguous. The CDR3 is 13 residues long. In germline, CDR1 is SGHTS, CDR2 YDEGEE. The V gene lost 3 bases and the J gene lost 3 bases, with 8 bases spanning the gap. CDR3 sequence (DNA): TGTGCCAGCAGCTGGCCGGGTACAGATACGCAGTATTTT. Its translation: CASSWPGTDTQYF.

By share of the sample, this clone is medium-sized. The chain links TRBV7-9 to TRBJ1-5; 7 nucleotides line up with TRBD1. CDR1 SEHNR and CDR2 FQNEAQ come from the germline V gene (reference sequence). After removal of 5 bases from V and 6 bases from J, the junction contained 4 bases not matched to a gene. The CDR3 runs 13 residues. The CDR3 DNA is TGTGCCAGCAGCGGAGGGGGCGTTCAGCCCCAGCATTTT. Amino acid sequence: CASSGGGVQPQHF. The entire variable domain, with the rest obtained from reference TRBV7-9 and TRBJ1-5, is as follows: DTGVSQNPRHKITKRGQNVTFRCDPISEHNRLYWYRQTLGQGPEFLTYFQNEAQLEKSRLLSDRFSAERPKGSFSTLEIQRTEQGDSAMYLCASSGGGVQPQHFGDGTRLSIL.

This clone was recorded a few times. CDR3 sequence: CASSPTFGQGGYEQYF. The CDR3 bases are TGTGCCAGCAGCCCCACCTTCGGGCAGGGAGGCTACGAGCAGTACTTC. The genes are TRBV11-3 and TRBJ2-7; tentative D call: TRBD2 (6 bases). The germline gives CDR1 SGHNT, CDR2 YENEEA. The CDR3 spans 16 residues. V dropped 5 bases and J dropped 3 bases, with 20 bases sitting between them.

This clone was seen only a few times. The chain joins TRBV5-6 to TRBJ1-2, with D maybe TRBD1 (5 bases). Germline V gene lookup returns CDR1 SGHDT and CDR2 YYEEEE. V dropped 1 base and J dropped 6 bases, with 10 bases sitting between them. This CDR3 has 13 residues. CDR3 protein: CASSLIGANGYTF. The CDR3 coding sequence is TGTGCCAGCAGCTTGATCGGGGCCAATGGCTACACCTTC.